These 6 T cell receptor beta chains came from one sample sequenced in a study of blood T cells in healthy people across ages. Primers used in a second PCR of roughly 6 to 11 cycles were a sample-barcoded 5' primer and a J-beta primer mix. TCRdb processed the 5' RACE reads anew with MiXCR; each CDR3 protein has one entry. The table lists roughly 680,000 distinct CDR3 sequences, more than 45% of them singletons, with 13% in the top ten. Sequenced: blood. The receptors come from a woman older than 75 in good health.

The V and J genes are TRBV29-1 and TRBJ1-5, with D possibly being TRBD1 (5 bases). Germline loops: CDR1 SQVTM, CDR2 ANQGSEA. The germline V and J ends were trimmed by 3 bases and 0 bases, with 6 bases remaining between them. CDR3 size: 13 residues. CDR3 sequence: CSVDGGSNQPQHF. CDR3 DNA sequence: TGCAGCGTTGACGGGGGTAGCAATCAGCCCCAGCATTTT.

This clonotype came up many times. The chain links TRBV4-1 to TRBJ2-3; possible D gene TRBD2, 7 bases. The length of the CDR3 is 15 residues. V was pared by 2 bases and J by 5 bases, with 14 bases between. From germline, CDR1 is MGHRA and CDR2 YSYEKL. The CDR3 region has the DNA TGCGCCAGCAGCCAAAGGGGGGGACAAAGAGATACGCAGTATTTT. Translated, it gives CASSQRGGQRDTQYF.

There are many counts of this clonotype. The rearrangement links TRBV7-9 to TRBJ2-7; D remains ambiguous. CDR1 and CDR2 from the germline V gene are SEHNR and FQNEAQ (reference sequence). V lost 3 bases to trimming and J lost 3 bases, with 9 bases between them. This CDR3 contains 13 residues. The DNA for the CDR3 is TGTGCCAGCAGCTTTGGGGTAAACTACGAGCAGTACTTC. Amino acids: CASSFGVNYEQYF.

About this clonotype: A read error may explain this, as a much larger clone is one base away. The CDR3 here is CASSRGGTRDNEQYF. The CDR3 DNA follows: TGTGCCAGCAGCCGGGGGGGGACTAGAGACAATGAGCAGTACTTC. The chain couples TRBV11-1 to TRBJ2-1; TRBD2 matches at 8 bases. The end of the DNA aligns better with TRBJ2-7, so the J call may be wrong. The germline V gene encodes CDR1 SGHAT and CDR2 FQDESV (reference sequence). This CDR3 region has 15 residues.

This clonotype was counted ten times or more. The J gene is TRBJ2-3, the V gene TRBV24-1; 8 nucleotides match TRBD2. CDR3 length equals 15 residues. CDR1 and CDR2 (germline): KGHDR, SFDVKD. With V trimmed by 4 bases and J by 5 bases, 7 bases remained unmatched. The CDR3 here is CATSEPGGPGDTQYF. In DNA, the CDR3 is TGTGCCACCAGTGAACCGGGGGGGCCCGGAGATACGCAGTATTTT.

A note on this clonotype: This may be a read error, as it is one base from a much larger clone. The J gene is TRBJ2-3, the V gene TRBV6-5, with D unresolved. The CDR3 totals 14 residues. V was trimmed by 5 bases and J by 4 bases, leaving 13 bases between them. In germline, CDR1 is MNHEY, CDR2 SVGAGI. DNA for the CDR3: TGTGCCAGCAGTCAAAGAGACGGGCCAGATACGCAGTATTTT. It specifies CASSQRDGPDTQYF.